This TCR beta chain was sequenced for a study of cytomegalovirus exposure and HLA in healthy donors. About the research overall: From some 180 million T cells, an earlier analysis saw some 120 million unique TCR beta sequences. Caucasian-associated ancestry cluster membership applied to about 77% of 300 to 450 genotyped donors. Study-level points and caveats: A later analysis, which compared TCR beta chains of equal frequency, found the HLA-associated ones more clonally expanded. A later analysis linked a missense DCLRE1C variant to TCR beta V- and J-gene trimming.

The germline CDR1 and CDR2 sequences are SGHVS and FQNEAQ. The CDR3 has 14 residues. J gave up 4 bases and V 7 bases, and 9 bases lay outside the gene matches. Of note for this clone: What it binds is unknown.

13 Jbeta primers and 60 Vbeta primers were used for the PCR. This table comes from immunoSEQ multiplex PCR, and its TCRdb copy is limited to in-frame clones, with some not included. The sample lists about 150,000 clones, about 85% occurring once. This chain uses TRBV7-8 with TRBJ2-7, with 8 bases that match TRBD1. The receptor was derived from a man aged 25 to 40 in good health and CMV-seropositive. Sequencing was done on a sample of PBMCs. The CDR3 here is CASTPGTGLYEQYF. The CDR3 DNA reads as TGTGCCAGCACTCCAGGGACAGGTTTATACGAGCAGTACTTC.